Reported below is one TCR beta chain. It has no known antigen specificity. Base qualities were left out, and no much larger clone turns up one base away. TCRbeta CDR3 regions were amplified from genomic DNA by means of the immunoSEQ Assay, a bias-controlled multiplex PCR. From the authors' description of their analysis: The number of nucleated cells in each sample was estimated by amplification of reference gene primers within the assay. Sequence reads were collapsed and filtered to measure the absolute abundance of every unique TCRbeta CDR3 rearrangement. For each sample, productive Simpson clonality was calculated as the square root of Simpson's diversity index across productive rearrangements. In TCRdb, the immuneACCESS table is reduced to in-frame sequences with V and J assigned. These tables do not hold every clone; where another copy was compared, an unresolved V gene accounts for under half, and the others remain unexplained. That table furnishes V, J and clone size, whereas the DNA furnished D and trimming. The sample includes some 74,000 clones, with about nine tenths observed a single time. The ten largest make up about 7% of the sample.

The collaborating institutions used their own protocols to collect whole blood in K2EDTA tubes. For TCRbeta analysis, collaborator samples were shipped as frozen whole blood, as isolated PBMCs, or as DNA extracted from either sample type. These data originate in a study of blood T cell repertoires in COVID-19 (dated by TCRdb to about 2020). Describing the broader study: The collaborator samples originated in the United States, Italy and Spain and spanned the acute and convalescent phases of COVID-19. Where available, HLA class I and class II types were taken from metadata supplied by the sample provider and were not determined by assay-based typing. The prospective study material was composed of cDNA or gDNA derived from T cells, B-cell-depleted T cells, or PBMCs. The samples were drawn from the first 160 participants of the ongoing ImmuneRACE study and from 1,254 subjects provided by 6 global collaborators. Subjects who had been exposed to COVID-19, were actively infected with it, or had recovered from it provided the deeply sampled blood TCRbeta repertoires that made up the dataset. A de-identified subject ID, COVID-19 status, age in years and sex were almost always included in the sample metadata. The repertoires were released in a freely available public database meant as a resource for research on the immune response to SARS-CoV-2.

Paper-wide results and their limitations: The quantity of clinical and demographic metadata differed by source and by participant and was supplied without curation.

The CDR3 goes from the cysteine to the phenylalanine over 15 residues. Only CDR3 DNA remains: 45 bases, in frame from the first base. V is trimmed back by 1 base and J by 1 base, and the junction contains 3 bases that no gene match accounts for. CDR1 and CDR2 were assigned from the germline V gene (reference sequence) as LNHDA and SQIVND. Sequencing was carried out using peripheral blood. The rearranged segments are TRBV19 and TRBJ2-5; TRBD1 fits 7 bases in the junction. This TCR was sampled from a woman older than 75 with acute or convalescent COVID-19. The encoded CDR3 is CASSIARGPQETQYF. The bases are TGTGCCAGTAGTATAGCGAGGGGGCCCCAAGAGACCCAGTACTTC.